The clone carrying this T cell receptor beta chain has a count of ten or more. Its target is not known. Synthesis of TCR cDNA relied on 5'RACE template switching, which attached a universal primer site and UMIs. One entry per CDR3 protein results from TCRdb running MiXCR on the 5' RACE reads. The sample consists of 200,000 to 250,000 distinct CDR3 sequences, about 7% of them appearing once. Germline loops: CDR1 ENHRY, CDR2 SYGVKD. The germline V and J ends were trimmed by 6 bases and 1 base, with 9 bases remaining between them. The CDR3 extends over 13 amino acids. The data originate from a study of T cells after yellow fever vaccination. Points from the study as a whole: Repertoires sorted by FACS could include abundant clonotypes that are contaminants from the bulk population. Researchers noted that a small share of clonotypes showed up in both CD4 and CD8 compartments. A large majority of primary-vaccination clones showed up again after the booster (around 96% CD4, 75% to 90% CD8).

This TCR derives from a man aged 30-40 years who received the YFV17D yellow fever vaccine. The material sequenced was CD4+ T cells sorted from PBMCs, taken 15 days after the yellow fever booster vaccination. The J gene is TRBJ2-5, the V gene TRBV10-3, with D hard to call. CDR3 sequence (DNA): TGTGCCATCAGCGGCAGTACCCAAGAGACCCAGTACTTC. Its protein is CAISGSTQETQYF.